This record looks at one T cell receptor beta chain sequence and its context. Its specific antigen is unknown. Per-base qualities were not stored, and no clone one base away is much larger. The data belong to a study of blood T cell repertoires in COVID-19 (dated by TCRdb to 2019 to 2021). About the full investigation: Samples from collaborators originated in the United States, Italy and Spain and spanned both the acute and convalescent phases of COVID-19. The prospective study material was composed of cDNA or gDNA derived from T cells, B-cell-depleted T cells, or PBMCs. The dataset comprised deeply sampled blood TCRbeta repertoires from subjects exposed to, actively infected with, or recovered from COVID-19. The repertoires were released in a freely available public database meant as a resource for research on the immune response to SARS-CoV-2. The samples were drawn from the first 160 participants of the ongoing ImmuneRACE study and from 950 to 1,500 subjects provided by 6 global collaborators. Nearly every sample came with metadata listing a de-identified subject ID, COVID-19 status, age in years and sex. Where available, HLA class I and class II types were obtained from metadata supplied by the sample provider rather than from assay-based typing.

The collaborating institutions used their own protocols to collect whole blood in K2EDTA tubes. For TCRbeta analysis, collaborator samples were shipped as frozen whole blood, as isolated PBMCs, or as DNA extracted from either sample type. The germline V end is reduced by 1 base and the J end by 9 bases; junction bases left unmatched: 5. The CDR3 numbers 13 residues from cysteine through phenylalanine. The entry retains the CDR3 DNA only, 39 bases that are in frame from base 1. Looking up the germline V gene (reference sequence) yields CDR1 LNHDA and CDR2 SQIVND. Broader findings and caveats from the paper: The amount of clinical and demographic metadata varied by source and participant and was provided uncurated.

TCRbeta CDR3 regions were amplified from genomic DNA by means of the immunoSEQ Assay, a bias-controlled multiplex PCR. The authors processed their data as follows. The number of nucleated cells in each sample was estimated by amplification of reference gene primers within the assay. Sequence reads were collapsed and filtered to measure the absolute abundance of every unique TCRbeta CDR3 rearrangement. Productive Simpson clonality was computed per sample as the square root of Simpson's diversity index over productive rearrangements. TCRdb mirrors the immuneACCESS table, restricted to in-frame sequences. Some clones are absent from its copies; in checked studies, under half trace to an unresolved V gene, and the reason for the others is unknown. That table gives V, J and clone size, and the DNA gave D and trimming. In this sample the table shows approximately 72,000 clones, 85% of which occur a single time. More than 20% of the sample is in the top ten clones.

The receptor was isolated from a man in his fifties with acute or convalescent COVID-19. Sequencing was carried out using peripheral blood. This receptor chain uses TRBV19 and TRBJ2-7, and TRBD1 matches 8 of the central bases. The CDR3 reads CASSIGGTGGQYF. At the DNA level, the sequence is TGTGCCAGTAGTATAGGGGGGACAGGAGGGCAGTACTTC.